These T cell receptor beta chains were read from a single sample in a study of OX40 agonist ivuxolimab in advanced cancers. This table comes from immunoSEQ multiplex PCR, and its TCRdb copy is limited to in-frame clones, with some not included. Among 65,000 to 100,000 clones listed, about 81% were seen once. The sequenced sample was CD4+ or CD8+ T cells sorted from blood, obtained in a trial of the OX40 agonist ivuxolimab. The receptors stem from an adult with an advanced solid tumor such as melanoma, head and neck, liver or kidney cancer. Each CDR3 is given with its conserved first and last residue.

j_call,v_call,cdr3_aa
TRBJ2-7,TRBV5-1,CASGNRLAGTGPYEQYF
TRBJ2-7,TRBV28,CASSSPLLGRGYYEQYF
TRBJ2-7,TRBV11-3,CASSSPGHPGEQYF
TRBJ2-7,TRBV7-9,CASSLGGQVSYEQYF
TRBJ1-3,TRBV28,CASSFWTGTGGSSGNTIYF
TRBJ2-7,TRBV4-2,CAAGTGVREQYF
TRBJ2-1,TRBV4-2,CASSQDTGAKYNEQFF
TRBJ2-1,TRBV29-1,CSVAYGGGAGGRQFF
TRBJ2-3,TRBV18,CASSPSTRTDTQYF
TRBJ2-1,TRBV6-1,CASSAGTGVYNEQFF
TRBJ2-7,TRBV9,CASSVGYGGDYEQYF
TRBJ2-5,TRBV10-3,CAISELVQETQYF
TRBJ2-1,TRBV5-8,CASSLLRGAYNEQFF
TRBJ1-3,TRBV10-3,CAIRETFSGNTIYF
TRBJ2-7,TRBV10-3,CAISGPGPERDVLEQYF
TRBJ1-5,TRBV28,CASSLASNQPQHF
TRBJ2-7,TRBV9,CASSVASGIYEQYF
TRBJ2-3,TRBV19,CASSSSDGSTDTQYF
TRBJ1-4,TRBV4-1,CASSQDLYEKLFF
TRBJ1-1,TRBV5-8,CASSDWVNTEAFF
TRBJ2-6,TRBV6-5,CASSRGSSGANVLTF
TRBJ1-1,TRBV6-1,CASSEAEVLVTEAFF
TRBJ2-3,TRBV2,CAISGAGPTTDTQYF
TRBJ2-5,TRBV11-2,CASSPDRGWETQYF
TRBJ2-5,TRBV7-7,CASSSPGQGVGETQYF
TRBJ2-3,TRBV9,CASTPGGGGTDTQYF
TRBJ2-2,TRBV29-1,CSVAGGSGELFF
TRBJ1-2,TRBV7-6,CASSLGNIYPSDGYTF
TRBJ2-5,TRBV27,CASRISGGAGETQYF
TRBJ2-3,TRBV7-9,CASSLSGQDTQYF
TRBJ1-6,TRBV5-4,CATSFTGVDSPLHF
TRBJ2-4,TRBV27,CASSLIGEGRPKNIQYF
TRBJ2-7,TRBV6-5,CASSYSERAYEQYF